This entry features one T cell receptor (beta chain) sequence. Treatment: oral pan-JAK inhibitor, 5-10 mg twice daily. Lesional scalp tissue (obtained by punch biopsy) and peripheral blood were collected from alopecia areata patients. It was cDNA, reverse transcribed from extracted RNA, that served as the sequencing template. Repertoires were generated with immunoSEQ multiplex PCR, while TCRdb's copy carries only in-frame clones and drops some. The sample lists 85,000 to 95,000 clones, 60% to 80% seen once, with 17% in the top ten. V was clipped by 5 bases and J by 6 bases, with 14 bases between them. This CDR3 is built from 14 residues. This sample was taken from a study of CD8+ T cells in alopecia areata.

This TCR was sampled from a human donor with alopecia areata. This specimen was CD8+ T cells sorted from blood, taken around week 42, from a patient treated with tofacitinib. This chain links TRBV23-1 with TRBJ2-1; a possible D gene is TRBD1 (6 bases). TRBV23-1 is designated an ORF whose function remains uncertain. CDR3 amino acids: CASSGWTELNEQFF. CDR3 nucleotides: TGCGCCAGCAGTGGTTGGACAGAGCTCAATGAGCAGTTCTTC.